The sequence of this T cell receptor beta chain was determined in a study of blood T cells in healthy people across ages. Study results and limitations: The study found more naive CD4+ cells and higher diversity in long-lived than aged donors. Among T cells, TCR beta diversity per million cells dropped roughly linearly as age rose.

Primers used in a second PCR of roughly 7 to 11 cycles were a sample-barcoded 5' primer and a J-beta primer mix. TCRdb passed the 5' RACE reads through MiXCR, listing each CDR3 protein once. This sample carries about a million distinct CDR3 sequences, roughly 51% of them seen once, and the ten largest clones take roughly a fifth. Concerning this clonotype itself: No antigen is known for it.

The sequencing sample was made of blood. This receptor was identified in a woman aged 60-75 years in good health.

CDR3 nucleotides: TGTGCCACCAGCACAGATGGGCCCTCGGGCACAGATACGCAGTATTTT. It is translated as CATSTDGPSGTDTQYF. The chain recombines TRBV15 with TRBJ2-3; D call uncertain. The CDR3 contains 16 residues. V shed 4 bases and J shed 1 base, with 15 bases lying between them. Germline V gene sequence: CDR1 LNHNV, CDR2 YYDKDF (reference sequence).